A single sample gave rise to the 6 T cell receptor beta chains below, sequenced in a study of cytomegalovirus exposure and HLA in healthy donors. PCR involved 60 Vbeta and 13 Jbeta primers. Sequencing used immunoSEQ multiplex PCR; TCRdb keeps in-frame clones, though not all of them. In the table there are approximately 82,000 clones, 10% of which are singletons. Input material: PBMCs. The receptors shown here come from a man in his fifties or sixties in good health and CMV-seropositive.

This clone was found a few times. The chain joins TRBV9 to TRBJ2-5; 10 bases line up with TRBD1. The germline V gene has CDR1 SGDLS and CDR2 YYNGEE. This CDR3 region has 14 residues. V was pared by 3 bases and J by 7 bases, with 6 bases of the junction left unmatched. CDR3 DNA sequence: TGTGCCAGCAGCGGGGGACAGGGGTGGGCGACCCAGTACTTC. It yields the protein CASSGGQGWATQYF.

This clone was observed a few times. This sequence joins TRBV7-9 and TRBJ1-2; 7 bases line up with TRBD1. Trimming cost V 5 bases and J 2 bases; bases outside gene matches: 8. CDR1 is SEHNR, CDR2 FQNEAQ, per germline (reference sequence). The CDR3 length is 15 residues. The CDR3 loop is CASSAVAGGNYGYTF. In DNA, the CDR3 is TGTGCCAGCAGCGCAGTTGCAGGGGGGAACTATGGCTACACCTTC.

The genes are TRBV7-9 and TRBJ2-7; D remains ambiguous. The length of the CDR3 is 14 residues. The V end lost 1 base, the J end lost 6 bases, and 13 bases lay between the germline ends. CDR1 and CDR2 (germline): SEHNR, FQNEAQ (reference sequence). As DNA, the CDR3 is TGTGCCAGCAGCTTAGAACCCCTGGGCTCCGAGCAGTACGTC. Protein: CASSLEPLGSEQYV.

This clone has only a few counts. In DNA, the CDR3 is TGCAGCGGAGGAAGAAACACTGAAGCTTTCTTT. It translates to CSGGRNTEAFF. The rearrangement joins TRBV29-1 to TRBJ1-1; no clear D. This CDR3 contains 11 residues. V lost 7 bases to trimming and J lost 2 bases, with 8 bases between them. CDR1 is SQVTM and CDR2 is ANQGSEA in the germline V gene. Complete variable domain (other parts from reference TRBV29-1 and TRBJ1-1): SAVISQKPSRDICQRGTSLTIQCQVDSQVTMMFWYRQQPGQSLTLIATANQGSEATYESGFVIDKFPISRPNLTFSTLTVSNMSPEDSSIYLCSGGRNTEAFFGQGTRLTVV.

The CDR3 region is CASSLGGGENTEAFF. DNA of the CDR3: TGCGCCAGCAGCTTGGGAGGGGGCGAGAACACTGAAGCTTTCTTT. The rearrangement joins TRBV5-1 to TRBJ1-1; 7 positions match TRBD1. The CDR3 extends over 15 amino acids. The germline gives CDR1 SGHRS, CDR2 YFSETQ. The V segment lost 0 bases and the J segment 1 base; nucleotides outside the gene matches: 3.

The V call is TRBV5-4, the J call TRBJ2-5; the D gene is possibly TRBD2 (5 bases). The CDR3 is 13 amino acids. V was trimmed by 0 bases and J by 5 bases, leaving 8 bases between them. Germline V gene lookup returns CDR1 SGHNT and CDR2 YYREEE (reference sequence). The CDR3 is CASSLDWEETQYF. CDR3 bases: TGTGCCAGCAGCTTGGACTGGGAGGAGACCCAGTACTTC.